Listed below are T cell receptor beta chains from one sample, sequenced in a study of tumour-infiltrating T cells in Burkitt lymphoma. Produced via immunoSEQ multiplex PCR; TCRdb's table is partial and in-frame only. The top ten clones hold under 7.5% of a sample with 14,000 or so clones, around a third of them seen once. The specimen was tumor tissue. These receptors came from a human donor with diffuse large B-cell lymphoma. Each CDR3 is given with its conserved first and last residue. Each record gives: V gene, D gene, clone size, J gene, CDR3 protein, CDR3 DNA. A D gene is named only where the DNA matches it firmly. Size is omitted from some rows. Given values are once, few, many or a class for expanded clones.

>TRBV4-1|TRBD1|-|TRBJ1-1
CASSPRSRDRVDSNGTEAFF
TGCGCCAGCAGCCCCCGATCTCGGGACAGGGTGGACTCCAATGGCACTGAAGCTTTCTTT
>TRBV7-9|-|-|TRBJ2-3
CASSAPYDTQYF
TGTGCCAGCAGCGCCCCTTACGATACGCAGTATTTT
>TRBV29-1|-|-|TRBJ2-3
CSVEKGSGSTDTQYF
TGCAGCGTAGAGAAAGGCAGCGGAAGCACAGATACGCAGTATTTT
>TRBV20-1|TRBD1|-|TRBJ2-5
CSTGVGKTQYF
TGCAGTACAGGGGTAGGAAAGACCCAGTACTTC
>TRBV15|-|-|TRBJ1-4
CATSREGAANEKLFF
TGTGCCACCAGCAGAGAGGGGGCAGCAAATGAAAAACTGTTTTTT
>TRBV5-6|-|few|TRBJ1-1
CASSLEPGEAFF
TGTGCCAGCAGCTTGGAACCAGGTGAAGCTTTCTTT
>TRBV18|TRBD2|medium-sized|TRBJ2-1
CASSPPNSGIWSEQFF
TGTGCCAGCTCACCCCCAAATAGCGGGATTTGGAGTGAGCAGTTCTTC
>TRBV19|-|-|TRBJ2-1
CASSMTPGYNEQFF
TGTGCCAGTAGTATGACGCCAGGTTACAATGAGCAGTTCTTC
>TRBV30|TRBD2|few|TRBJ2-1
CAWSLASGTEAEQFF
TGTGCCTGGAGTTTGGCTAGCGGGACGGAGGCGGAGCAGTTCTTC
>TRBV25-1|-|few|TRBJ1-2
CASSLSGKGGYTF
TGTGCCAGCAGTCTCTCCGGGAAGGGTGGCTACACCTTC
>TRBV20-1|-|-|TRBJ2-7
CSARLGYEQYF
TGCAGTGCTCGACTAGGGTACGAGCAGTACTTC